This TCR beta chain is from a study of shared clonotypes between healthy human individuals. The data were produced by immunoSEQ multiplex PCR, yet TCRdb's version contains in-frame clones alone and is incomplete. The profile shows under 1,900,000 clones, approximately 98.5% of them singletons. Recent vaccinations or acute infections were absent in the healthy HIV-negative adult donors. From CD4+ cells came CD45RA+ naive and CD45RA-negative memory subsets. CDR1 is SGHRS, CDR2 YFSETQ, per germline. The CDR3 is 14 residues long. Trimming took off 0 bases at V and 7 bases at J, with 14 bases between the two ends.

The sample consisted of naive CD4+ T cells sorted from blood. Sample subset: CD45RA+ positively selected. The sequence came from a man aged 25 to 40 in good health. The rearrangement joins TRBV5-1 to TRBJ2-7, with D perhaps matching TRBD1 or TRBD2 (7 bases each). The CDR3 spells CASSLEQGGTEQYF. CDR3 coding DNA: TGCGCCAGCAGCTTGGAGCAGGGGGGGACGGAGCAGTACTTC.